This T cell receptor beta chain came from a study of shared clonotypes between healthy human individuals. Overall study: With ages of 18 to 49, the donors were two women and a few men.

Study-level results: Only blood underwent sampling, and tissue repertoires likely differ. The sharing of 5% to 6.5% of naive CD4 clonotypes was seen across a handful of donors. It was expected that sequencing depth would affect clonotype sharing among donors.

A note on this clone: Its antigen remains unidentified.

Clones were sequenced by immunoSEQ multiplex PCR, and TCRdb holds only the in-frame ones, with some missing. The table shows 1,400,000 or so clones, with 98% to 99% occurring only once. The origin of this receptor is a young man in good health. The specimen was naive CD4+ T cells sorted from blood. The subset was: CD45RA+ positively selected.

The CDR3 DNA follows: TGTGCCAGCAGCTTAGAGTTTCGGGAGAACTATGGCTACACCTTC. It codes for CASSLEFRENYGYTF. This rearrangement joins TRBV11-3 to TRBJ1-2; D call uncertain. CDR3 length: 15 residues. Germline V gene data show CDR1 as SGHNT and CDR2 as YENEEA. With 0 bases removed from V and 2 bases from J, the gap between germline ends came to 10 bases.